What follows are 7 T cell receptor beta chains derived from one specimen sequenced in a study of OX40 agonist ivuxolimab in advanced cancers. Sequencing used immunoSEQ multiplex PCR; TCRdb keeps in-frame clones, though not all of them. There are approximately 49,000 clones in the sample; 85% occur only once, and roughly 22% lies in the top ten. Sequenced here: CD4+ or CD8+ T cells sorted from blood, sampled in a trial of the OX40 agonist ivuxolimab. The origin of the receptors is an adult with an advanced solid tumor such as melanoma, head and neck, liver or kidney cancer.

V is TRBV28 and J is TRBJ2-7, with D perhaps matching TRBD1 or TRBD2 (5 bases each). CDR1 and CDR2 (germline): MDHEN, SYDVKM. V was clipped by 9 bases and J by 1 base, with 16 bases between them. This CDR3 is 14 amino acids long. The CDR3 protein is CASSSLEGSYEQYF. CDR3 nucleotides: TGTGCCAGTTCCAGCCTCGAGGGGTCCTACGAGCAGTACTTC.

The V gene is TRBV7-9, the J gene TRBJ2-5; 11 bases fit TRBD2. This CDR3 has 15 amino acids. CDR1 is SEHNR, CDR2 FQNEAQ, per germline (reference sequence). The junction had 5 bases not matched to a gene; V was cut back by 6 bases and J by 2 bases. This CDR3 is CASSRLAGTQETQYF. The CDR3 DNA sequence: TGTGCCAGCAGTCGACTAGCGGGAACGCAAGAGACCCAGTACTTC.

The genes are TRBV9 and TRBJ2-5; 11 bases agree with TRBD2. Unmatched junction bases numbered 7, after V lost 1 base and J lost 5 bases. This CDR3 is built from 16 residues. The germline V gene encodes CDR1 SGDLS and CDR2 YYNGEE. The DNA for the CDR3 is TGTGCCAGCAGCGTATTAGCGGGGGGGCCTTGGGAGACCCAGTACTTC. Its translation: CASSVLAGGPWETQYF. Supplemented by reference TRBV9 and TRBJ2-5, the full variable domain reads DSGVTQTPKHLITATGQRVTLRCSPRSGDLSVYWYQQSLDQGLQFLIQYYNGEERAKGNILERFSAQQFPDLHSELNLSSLELGDSALYFCASSVLAGGPWETQYFGPGTRLLVL.

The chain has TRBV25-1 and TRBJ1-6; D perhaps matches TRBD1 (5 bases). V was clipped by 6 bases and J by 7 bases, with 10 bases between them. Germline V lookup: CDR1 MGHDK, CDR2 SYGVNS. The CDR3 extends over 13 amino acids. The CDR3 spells CASRQRDNSPLHF. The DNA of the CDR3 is TGTGCCAGCAGACAGCGGGACAATTCACCCCTCCACTTT.

CDR3 sequence: CASSLGAGADTQYF. Here the CDR3 DNA reads TGTGCCAGCAGCTTAGGAGCGGGCGCAGATACGCAGTATTTT. The rearrangement links TRBV7-2 to TRBJ2-3; D perhaps matches TRBD2 (6 bases). Looked up from germline, CDR1 is SGHTA and CDR2 is FQGNSA. This CDR3 contains 14 residues. V lost 1 base and J 4 bases, leaving 9 bases between the germline ends.

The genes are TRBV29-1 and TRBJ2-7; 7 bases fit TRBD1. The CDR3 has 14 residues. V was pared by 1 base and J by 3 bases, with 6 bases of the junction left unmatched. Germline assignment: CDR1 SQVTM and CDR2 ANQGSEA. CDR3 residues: CSVEGQGRDYEQYF. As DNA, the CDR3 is TGCAGCGTTGAAGGACAGGGTCGGGACTACGAGCAGTACTTC.

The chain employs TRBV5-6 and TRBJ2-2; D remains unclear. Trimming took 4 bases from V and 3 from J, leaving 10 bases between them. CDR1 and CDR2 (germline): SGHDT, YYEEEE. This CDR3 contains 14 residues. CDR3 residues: CASSPLGYTGELFF. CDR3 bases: TGTGCCAGCAGCCCTCTTGGTTACACCGGGGAGCTGTTTTTT.